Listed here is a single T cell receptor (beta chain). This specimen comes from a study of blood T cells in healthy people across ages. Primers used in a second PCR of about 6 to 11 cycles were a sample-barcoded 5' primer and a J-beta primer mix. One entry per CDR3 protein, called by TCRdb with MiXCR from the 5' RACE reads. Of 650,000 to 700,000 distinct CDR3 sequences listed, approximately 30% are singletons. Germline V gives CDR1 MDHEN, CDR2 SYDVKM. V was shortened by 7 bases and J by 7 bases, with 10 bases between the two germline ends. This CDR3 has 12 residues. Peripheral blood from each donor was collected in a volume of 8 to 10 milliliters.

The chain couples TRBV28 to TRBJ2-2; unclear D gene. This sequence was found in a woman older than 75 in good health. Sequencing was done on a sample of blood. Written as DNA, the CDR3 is TGTGCCAGCAACGGGCGGCACGGGGAGCTGTTTTTT. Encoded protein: CASNGRHGELFF. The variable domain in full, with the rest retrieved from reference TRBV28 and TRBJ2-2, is DVKVTQSSRYLVKRTGEKVFLECVQDMDHENMFWYRQDPGLGLRLIYFSYDVKMKEKGDIPEGYSVSREKKERFSLILESASTNQTSMYLCASNGRHGELFFGEGSRLTVL.